Described below is a single TCR beta chain sequence and its context. The length of the CDR3 is 14 residues. Trimming removed 2 bases at V and 8 bases at J, with 12 bases between. Per the germline V gene, CDR1 is SGHVS and CDR2 is FQNEAQ. The sample originates from a study of blood T cell repertoires in COVID-19. Study-level background: The samples span acute and convalescent COVID-19 from the United States, Italy and Spain. In each case, the material was cDNA or gDNA derived from T cells, B-cell-depleted T cells, or PBMCs.

The authors' processing: Cell counts per sample came from amplifying reference gene primers. Sequencing was performed with immunoSEQ multiplex PCR; in TCRdb, only in-frame clones are kept and a portion is missing. For V, J and clone size, that table is used; D and trimming come from the DNA. The table has 250,000 to 350,000 clones, roughly 86% seen once. The sequence was collected from a woman in her forties or fifties who had recovered from COVID-19. The sample taken for sequencing was peripheral blood. This rearrangement joins TRBV7-8 to TRBJ1-4; D is unclear. CDR3 in DNA: TGTGCCAGCAGCTTAAACCTAGGTGGGGAAAAACTGTTTTTT. It is translated as CASSLNLGGEKLFF.